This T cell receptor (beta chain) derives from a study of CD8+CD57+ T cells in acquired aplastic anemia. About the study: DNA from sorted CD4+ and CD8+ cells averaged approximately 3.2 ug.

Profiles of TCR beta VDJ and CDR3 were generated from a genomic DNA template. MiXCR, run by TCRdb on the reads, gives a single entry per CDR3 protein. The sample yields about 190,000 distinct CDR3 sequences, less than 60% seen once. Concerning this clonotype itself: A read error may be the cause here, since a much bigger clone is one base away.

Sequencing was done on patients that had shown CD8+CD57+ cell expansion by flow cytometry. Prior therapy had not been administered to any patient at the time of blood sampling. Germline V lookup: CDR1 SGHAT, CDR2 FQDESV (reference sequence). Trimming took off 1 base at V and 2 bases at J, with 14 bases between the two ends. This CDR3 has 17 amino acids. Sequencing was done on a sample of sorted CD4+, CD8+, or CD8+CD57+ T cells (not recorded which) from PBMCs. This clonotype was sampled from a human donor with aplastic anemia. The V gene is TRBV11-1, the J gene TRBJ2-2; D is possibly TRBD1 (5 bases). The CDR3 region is CASSLGVSGQNTGELFF. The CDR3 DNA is TGTGCCAGCAGCTTAGGGGTGTCTGGACAAAACACCGGGGAGCTGTTTTTT. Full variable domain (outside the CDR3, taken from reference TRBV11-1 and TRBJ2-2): EAEVAQSPRYKITEKSQAVAFWCDPISGHATLYWYRQILGQGPELLVQFQDESVVDDSQLPKDRFSAERLKGVDSTLKIQPAELGDSAMYLCASSLGVSGQNTGELFFGEGSRLTVL.